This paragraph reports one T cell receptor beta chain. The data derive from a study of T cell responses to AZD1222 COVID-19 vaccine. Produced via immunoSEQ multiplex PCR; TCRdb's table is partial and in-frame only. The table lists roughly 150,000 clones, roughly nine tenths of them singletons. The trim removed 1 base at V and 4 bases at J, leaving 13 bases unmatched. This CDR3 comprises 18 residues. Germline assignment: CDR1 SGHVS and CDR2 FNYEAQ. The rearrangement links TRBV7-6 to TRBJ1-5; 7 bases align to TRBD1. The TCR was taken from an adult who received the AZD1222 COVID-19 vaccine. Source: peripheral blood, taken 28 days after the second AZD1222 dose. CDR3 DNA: TGTGCCAGCAGCTTAGGTGCGCCCCAGGGGGTATGGAATCAGCCCCAGCATTTT. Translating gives CASSLGAPQGVWNQPQHF.